This T cell receptor beta chain was captured in a study of blood T cell repertoires in COVID-19. In the original analysis: Estimation of nucleated cell counts relied on the amplification of reference gene primers. The table came from immunoSEQ multiplex PCR; TCRdb's copy has only in-frame clones and leaves some out. For V, J and clone size, that table is used; D and trimming come from the DNA. This table holds 25,000 to 30,000 clones, about 85% found once. This TCR was sampled from a human donor in a cohort sampled during active COVID-19. The material sequenced was peripheral blood.

CDR3 bases: TGTGCCAGCAGCAACCGAATCAGGGGTGAGCAGTTCTTC. Residues: CASSNRIRGEQFF. The rearrangement joins TRBV7-7 to TRBJ2-1, with a possible D match to TRBD1 (6 bases). The CDR3 is made up of 13 amino acids. V was clipped by 5 bases and J by 9 bases, with 14 bases between them. In germline, CDR1 is SSHAT, CDR2 FNYEAQ (reference sequence).